This TCR beta chain was sequenced for a study of spatial heterogeneity in lung cancer. Study-wide context: Detected sequences consistently included more beta-chain ones than alpha-chain ones.

Time point in this sample: sample taken at primary tumor resection. The donors were about 72 patients with non-small cell lung cancer that was early-stage and untreated. Unsorted whole RNA samples from tumor, nontumor lung or frozen PBMC were sequenced. Every cDNA TCR molecule received its own unique molecular identifier. TCRdb re-called the 5' RACE reads through MiXCR, storing one row per CDR3 protein. The sample consists of just under 95,000 distinct CDR3 sequences, roughly 12% of them appearing once. This clonotype was picked up many times. Germline CDR1 SQVTM, CDR2 ANQGSEA. This CDR3 has 14 residues. Germline trimming cut 6 bases from V and 2 bases from J; bases unmatched to any gene: 9.

The source of this sequence is a male donor with early-stage non-small cell lung cancer. The chain joins TRBV29-1 to TRBJ2-5, with 7 bases aligning to TRBD1. The specimen was PBMCs, collected at surgery. Here the CDR3 DNA reads TGCAGCGTGGTACCGGGGACAGATCAAGAGACCCAGTACTTC. As protein: CSVVPGTDQETQYF. Complete variable domain (other parts from reference TRBV29-1 and TRBJ2-5): SAVISQKPSRDICQRGTSLTIQCQVDSQVTMMFWYRQQPGQSLTLIATANQGSEATYESGFVIDKFPISRPNLTFSTLTVSNMSPEDSSIYLCSVVPGTDQETQYFGPGTRLLVL.